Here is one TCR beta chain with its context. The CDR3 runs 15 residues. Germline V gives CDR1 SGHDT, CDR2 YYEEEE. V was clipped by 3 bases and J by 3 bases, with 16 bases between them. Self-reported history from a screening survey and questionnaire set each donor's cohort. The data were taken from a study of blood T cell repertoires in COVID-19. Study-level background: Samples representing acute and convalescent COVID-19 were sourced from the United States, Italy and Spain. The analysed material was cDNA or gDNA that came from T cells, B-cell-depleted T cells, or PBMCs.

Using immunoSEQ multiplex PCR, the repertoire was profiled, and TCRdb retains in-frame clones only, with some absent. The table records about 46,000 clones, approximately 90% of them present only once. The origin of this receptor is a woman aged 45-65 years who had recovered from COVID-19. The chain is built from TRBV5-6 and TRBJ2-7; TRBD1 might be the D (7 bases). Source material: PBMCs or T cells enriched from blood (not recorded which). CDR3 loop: CASSYGRGTDYEQYF. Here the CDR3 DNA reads TGTGCCAGCAGCTATGGACGGGGGACAGACTACGAGCAGTACTTC.